This TCR beta chain appears in the sequencing data of a study of naive and memory T cell subsets. Both TRBC1 and TRBC2 were covered by a beta constant-region primer of two equimolar oligonucleotides. Nested alpha and beta constant-region primers with the SP2 primer drove four PCR rounds on ligated cDNA. In TCRdb, the UMI-ligation and nested PCR reads were re-called with MiXCR into one record per CDR3 protein. The data hold about 150,000 distinct CDR3 sequences, with approximately 22% observed a single time. The CDR3 extends over 14 amino acids. Trimming shortened V by 2 bases and J by 2 bases, and 7 bases separated the two germline ends. The germline gives CDR1 MNHNS, CDR2 SASEGT. This clonotype was seen many times. The antigen remains undetermined. After CD4 positive bead selection, the CD4-negative fraction gave CD8 T cells. Notes on the study in general: Diversity fell and Gini index rose from naive through CM, EM, EMRA. No ground truth validated the naive and memory repertoire findings. A few larger clonotypes appeared in naive repertoires, especially CD8, possibly memory cells re-expressing CD45RA.

The sample was naive CD4+ T cells from blood. The clonotype originates from a human donor in good health. V is TRBV6-1 and J is TRBJ1-5; D unresolved. This CDR3 is CASSESTGNQPQHF. CDR3 sequence (DNA): TGTGCCAGCAGTGAATCCACGGGCAATCAGCCCCAGCATTTT.